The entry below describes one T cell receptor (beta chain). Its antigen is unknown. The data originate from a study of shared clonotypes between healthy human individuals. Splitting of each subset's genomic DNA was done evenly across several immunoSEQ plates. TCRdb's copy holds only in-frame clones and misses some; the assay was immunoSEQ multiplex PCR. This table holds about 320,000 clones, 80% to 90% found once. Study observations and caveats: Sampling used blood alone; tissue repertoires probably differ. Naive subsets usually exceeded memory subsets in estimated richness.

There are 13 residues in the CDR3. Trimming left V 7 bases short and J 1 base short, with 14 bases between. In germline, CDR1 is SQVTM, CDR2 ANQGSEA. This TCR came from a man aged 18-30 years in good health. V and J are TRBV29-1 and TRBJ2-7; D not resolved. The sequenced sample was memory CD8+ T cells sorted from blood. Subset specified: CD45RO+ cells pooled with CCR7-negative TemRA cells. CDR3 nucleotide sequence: TGCAGCGCGCTGGAAGACATGTCCTACGAGCAGTACTTC. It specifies CSALEDMSYEQYF.